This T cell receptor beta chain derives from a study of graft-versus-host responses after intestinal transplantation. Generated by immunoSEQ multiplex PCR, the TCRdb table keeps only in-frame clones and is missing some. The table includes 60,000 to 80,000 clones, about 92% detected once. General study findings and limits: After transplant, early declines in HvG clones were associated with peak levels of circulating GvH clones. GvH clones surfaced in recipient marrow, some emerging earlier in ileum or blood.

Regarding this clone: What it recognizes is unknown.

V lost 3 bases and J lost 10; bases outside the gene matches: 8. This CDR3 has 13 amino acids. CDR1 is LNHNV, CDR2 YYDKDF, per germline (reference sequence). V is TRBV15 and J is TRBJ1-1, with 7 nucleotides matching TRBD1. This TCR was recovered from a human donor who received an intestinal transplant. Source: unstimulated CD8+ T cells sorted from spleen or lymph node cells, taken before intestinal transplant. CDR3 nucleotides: TGTGCCACCAGCAGGTCGAGGGGGCGGGGAGCTTTCTTT. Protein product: CATSRSRGRGAFF.